This entry concerns a single T cell receptor beta chain. Its antigen remains unidentified. A read error is likely here: a far larger clone is one base away. This sample also contains other DNA sequences that code for the same CDR3. This entry comes from a study of shared clonotypes between healthy human individuals. Study-wide results and caveats: Represented diversity (both genetic and exposure-history) was limited by the small number of donors.

Those who donated were healthy HIV-negative adults, with no recent acute infections or vaccinations reported. Unsorted samples, those not sorted, used approximately 100 million PBMCs for genomic DNA. The authors sequenced unsorted PBMC DNA on ten immunoSEQ deep assay plates. Method: immunoSEQ multiplex PCR; TCRdb's copy keeps in-frame clones and lacks some. Of approximately 500,000 clones listed, approximately 81% are singletons. The V and J ends lost 9 bases and 0 bases, in that order; junction bases with no gene match: 7. Germline-derived CDR1 and CDR2 are MNHEY and SMNVEV (reference sequence). CDR3 length: 14 residues.

The receptor's source is a woman aged 40 to 55 in good health. Some clones in this sample may be carry-over from other donors' samples. The material sequenced was PBMCs. The chain links TRBV27 to TRBJ1-1; 7 nucleotides match TRBD1. CDR3 sequence (DNA): TGTGCCAGTAGTACGACAGGGATGAACACTGAAGCTTTCTTT. It yields the protein CASSTTGMNTEAFF.